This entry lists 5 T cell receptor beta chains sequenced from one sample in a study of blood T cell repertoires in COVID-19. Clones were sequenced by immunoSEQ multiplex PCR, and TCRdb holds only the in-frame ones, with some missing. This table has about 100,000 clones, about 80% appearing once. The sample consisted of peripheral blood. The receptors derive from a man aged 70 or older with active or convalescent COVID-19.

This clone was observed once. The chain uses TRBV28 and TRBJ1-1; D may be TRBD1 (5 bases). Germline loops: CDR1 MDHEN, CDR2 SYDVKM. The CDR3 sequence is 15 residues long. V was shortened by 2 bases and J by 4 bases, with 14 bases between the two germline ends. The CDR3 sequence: CASSLGGLGSTEAFF. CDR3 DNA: TGTGCCAGCAGTTTAGGGGGACTAGGGTCCACTGAAGCTTTCTTT.

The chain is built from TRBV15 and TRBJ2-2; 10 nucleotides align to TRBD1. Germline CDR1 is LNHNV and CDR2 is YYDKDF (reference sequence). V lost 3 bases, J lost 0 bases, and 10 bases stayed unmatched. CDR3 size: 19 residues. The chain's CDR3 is CATSRGGQGRRANTGELFF. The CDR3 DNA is TGTGCCACCAGCAGGGGGGGACAGGGGCGGCGCGCGAACACCGGGGAGCTGTTTTTT.

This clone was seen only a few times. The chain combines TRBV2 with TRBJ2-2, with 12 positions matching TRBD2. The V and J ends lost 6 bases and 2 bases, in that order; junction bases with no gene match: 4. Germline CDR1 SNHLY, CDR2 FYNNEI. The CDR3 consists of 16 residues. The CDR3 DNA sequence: TGTGCCAGCAGGCGACTAGCGGGAGCTAACACCGGGGAGCTGTTTTTT. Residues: CASRRLAGANTGELFF.

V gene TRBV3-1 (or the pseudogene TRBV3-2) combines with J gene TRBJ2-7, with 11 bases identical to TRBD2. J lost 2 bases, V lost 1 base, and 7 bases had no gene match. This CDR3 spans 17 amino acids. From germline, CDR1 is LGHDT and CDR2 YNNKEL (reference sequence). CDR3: CASSQAARLAGTYEQYF. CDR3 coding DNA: TGTGCCAGCAGCCAAGCCGCCCGACTAGCGGGGACCTACGAGCAGTACTTC.

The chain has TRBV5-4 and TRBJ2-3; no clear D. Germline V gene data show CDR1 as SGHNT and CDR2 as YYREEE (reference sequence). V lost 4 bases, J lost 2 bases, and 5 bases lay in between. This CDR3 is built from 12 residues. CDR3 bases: TGTGCCAGCAGCCTAAACACAGATACGCAGTATTTT. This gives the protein CASSLNTDTQYF. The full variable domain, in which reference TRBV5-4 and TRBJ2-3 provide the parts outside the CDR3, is ETGVTQSPTHLIKTRGQQVTLRCSSQSGHNTVSWYQQALGQGPQFIFQYYREEENGRGNFPPRFSGLQFPNYSSELNVNALELDDSALYLCASSLNTDTQYFGPGTRLTVL.